A single sample is the source of the 8 T cell receptor beta chains below, sequenced in a study of T cell changes during pregnancy in multiple sclerosis. Using immunoSEQ multiplex PCR, the repertoire was profiled, and TCRdb retains in-frame clones only, with some absent. The table records about 42,000 clones, about 90% of them present only once. The input for sequencing was CD4+ T cells from peripheral blood mononuclear cells, taken after pregnancy. The receptors were sampled from a female donor in good health, enrolled as a control in a pregnancy study.

V usage is TRBV9 and J usage is TRBJ2-1, with D maybe TRBD2 (5 bases). The CDR3 is 16 amino acids. V was pared by 4 bases and J by 1 base, with 15 bases between. Germline CDR1 is SGDLS and CDR2 is YYNGEE. The CDR3 sequence: CASSSLRGPSYNEQFF. The CDR3 nucleotides are TGTGCCAGCAGCTCCCTCCGGGGTCCTTCCTACAATGAGCAGTTCTTC.

The rearrangement joins TRBV5-1 to TRBJ2-2; no firm D call. The germline CDR1 and CDR2 sequences are SGHRS and YFSETQ. V was clipped by 0 bases and J by 5 bases, with 5 bases between them. This CDR3 is built from 13 residues. The chain's CDR3 is CASSLEPTGELFF. Here the CDR3 DNA reads TGCGCCAGCAGCTTGGAGCCTACCGGGGAGCTGTTTTTT. Combining the CDR3 with reference TRBV5-1 and TRBJ2-2 gives the whole variable domain KAGVTQTPRYLIKTRGQQVTLSCSPISGHRSVSWYQQTPGQGLQFLFEYFSETQRNKGNFPGRFSGRQFSNSRSEMNVSTLELGDSALYLCASSLEPTGELFFGEGSRLTVL.

The chain couples TRBV15 to TRBJ1-2; 10 nucleotides line up with TRBD1. J was trimmed by 7 bases and V by 4 bases; bases with no gene match: 6. There are 14 residues in the CDR3. Germline V lookup: CDR1 LNHNV, CDR2 YYDKDF (reference sequence). CDR3 sequence reads: CATSTGTGVGGYTF. The DNA of the CDR3 is TGTGCCACCAGCACCGGGACAGGGGTGGGTGGCTACACCTTC.

In DNA, the CDR3 is TGTGCCAGCAGCTTAGCGTACAGGGCCGAGCAGTACTTC. This encodes CASSLAYRAEQYF. This chain uses TRBV11-3 with TRBJ2-7; the D gene is possibly TRBD1 (6 bases). The germline CDR1 and CDR2 sequences are SGHNT and YENEEA. CDR3 length: 13 residues. Trimming shortened V by 1 base and J by 6 bases, and 10 bases separated the two germline ends.

V usage is TRBV7-9 and J usage is TRBJ1-1; 12 positions match TRBD1. Trimming at V came to 5 bases and at J to 2 bases, leaving 12 bases not matched to a gene. Germline CDR1 is SEHNR and CDR2 is FQNEAQ (reference sequence). This CDR3 region has 18 residues. DNA for the CDR3: TGTGCCAGCAGCCCTAGCAGCCGGGACAGGGGGCCTAACACTGAAGCTTTCTTT. Protein product: CASSPSSRDRGPNTEAFF.

This clone occurred once. The chain couples TRBV6-5 to TRBJ1-2; the D gene is possibly TRBD1 (6 bases). This CDR3 comprises 13 residues. V lost 6 bases to trimming and J lost 5 bases, with 13 bases between them. CDR1 MNHEY and CDR2 SVGAGI come from the germline V gene. The chain's CDR3 is CASSLTGLYGYTF. CDR3 DNA: TGTGCCAGCAGCCTTACAGGGCTGTATGGCTACACCTTC.

The chain uses TRBV4-1 and TRBJ1-5, with D perhaps matching TRBD1 (5 bases). This CDR3 is 16 amino acids long. V lost 0 bases, J lost 2 bases, and 11 bases lay in between. Germline V gives CDR1 MGHRA, CDR2 YSYEKL. This chain's CDR3 is CASSQDGGIGNQPQHF. DNA for the CDR3: TGCGCCAGCAGCCAAGACGGGGGGATCGGCAATCAGCCCCAGCATTTT.

In its sample, this clone was seen a few times. The chain couples TRBV2 to TRBJ1-2, with D maybe TRBD1 (5 bases). Germline V gene data show CDR1 as SNHLY and CDR2 as FYNNEI. There are 14 residues in the CDR3. V shed 2 bases and J shed 8 bases, with 15 bases lying between them. The CDR3 protein is CASSEIRQGGGYTF. In nucleotides, the CDR3 is TGTGCCAGCAGTGAAATAAGGCAGGGTGGCGGCTACACCTTC.